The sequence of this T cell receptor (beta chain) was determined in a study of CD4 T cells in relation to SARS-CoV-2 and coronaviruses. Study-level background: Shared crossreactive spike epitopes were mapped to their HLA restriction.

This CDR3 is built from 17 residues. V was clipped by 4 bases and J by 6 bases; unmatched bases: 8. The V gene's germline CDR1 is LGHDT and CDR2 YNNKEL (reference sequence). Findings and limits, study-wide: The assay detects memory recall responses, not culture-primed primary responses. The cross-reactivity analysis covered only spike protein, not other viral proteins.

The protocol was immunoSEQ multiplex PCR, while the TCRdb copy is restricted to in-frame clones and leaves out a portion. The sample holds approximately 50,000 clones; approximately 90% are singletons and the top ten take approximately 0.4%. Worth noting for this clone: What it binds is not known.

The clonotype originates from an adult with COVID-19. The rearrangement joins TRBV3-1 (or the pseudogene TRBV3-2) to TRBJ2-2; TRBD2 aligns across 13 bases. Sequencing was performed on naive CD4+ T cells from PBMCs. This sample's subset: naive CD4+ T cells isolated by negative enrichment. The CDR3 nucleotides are TGTGCCAGCAGCCTACAGACTAGCGGGAGGTGGGCCGGGGAGCTGTTTTTT. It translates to CASSLQTSGRWAGELFF.